These T cell receptor beta chains were read from a single sample in a study of cytomegalovirus exposure and HLA in healthy donors. The repertoire was sequenced with immunoSEQ multiplex PCR; TCRdb's copy has only in-frame clones and lacks some. Here the sample spans fewer than 150,000 clones, about 70% being singletons. Specimen: PBMCs. Receptors were obtained from a woman in her 40s in good health and CMV-seronegative. Both conserved end residues are part of each CDR3. Fields, in order: clone size, V gene, J gene, D gene, CDR3 DNA, CDR3 protein. A D gene is named only where the DNA matches it firmly. The size of a clone is reported for some rows only, either as once, few or many, or as a class for expanded clones.

clone_size: -
v_call: TRBV5-4
j_call: TRBJ2-3
d_call: -
cdr3_nt: TGTGCCAGCAGCTTGGATTCTTTCGCAGATACGCAGTATTTT
cdr3_aa: CASSLDSFADTQYF

clone_size: -
v_call: TRBV7-2
j_call: TRBJ1-5
d_call: -
cdr3_nt: TGTGCCAGCAGTTTGGTTCCGGGAGGAAGTCAGCCCCAGCATTTT
cdr3_aa: CASSLVPGGSQPQHF

clone_size: few
v_call: TRBV7-9
j_call: TRBJ2-5
d_call: -
cdr3_nt: TGTGCCAGCAGCCCCCGCGAGGGAGAGACCCAGTACTTC
cdr3_aa: CASSPREGETQYF

clone_size: once
v_call: TRBV19
j_call: TRBJ1-1
d_call: TRBD1
cdr3_nt: TGTGCCAGTAGGACAGGGGGCAGTTTCGCCGAAGCTTTCTTT
cdr3_aa: CASRTGGSFAEAFF

clone_size: -
v_call: TRBV7-2
j_call: TRBJ2-7
d_call: TRBD1
cdr3_nt: TGTGCCAGCAGCACGCCGGGACAGTCCTACGAGCAGTACTTC
cdr3_aa: CASSTPGQSYEQYF

clone_size: few
v_call: TRBV5-6
j_call: TRBJ2-7
d_call: -
cdr3_nt: TGTGCCAGCAGCCTGACCTCCAGGGGATCCTACGAGCAGTACTTC
cdr3_aa: CASSLTSRGSYEQYF

clone_size: -
v_call: TRBV29-1
j_call: TRBJ2-2
d_call: -
cdr3_nt: TGCAGCGCTACCCCTTCCACCGGGGAGCTGTTTTTT
cdr3_aa: CSATPSTGELFF

clone_size: -
v_call: TRBV7-9
j_call: TRBJ2-7
d_call: -
cdr3_nt: TGTGCCAGCAGCCTCCCGGACAGCCCAACCTACGAGCAGTACTTC
cdr3_aa: CASSLPDSPTYEQYF

clone_size: few
v_call: TRBV6-1
j_call: TRBJ2-1
d_call: TRBD1
cdr3_nt: TGTGCCAGCAGTGACTTAGCCGGGACAGGGTTCTCTGAGCAGTTCTTC
cdr3_aa: CASSDLAGTGFSEQFF

clone_size: -
v_call: TRBV5-1
j_call: TRBJ1-6
d_call: TRBD1
cdr3_nt: TGCGCCAGCAGCACACAGGGGGCCGGAGATTCACCCCTCCACTTT
cdr3_aa: CASSTQGAGDSPLHF

clone_size: -
v_call: TRBV7-9
j_call: TRBJ1-1
d_call: -
cdr3_nt: TGTGCCAGCAGCTCCGAAGGGGGCACTGAAGCTTTCTTT
cdr3_aa: CASSSEGGTEAFF

clone_size: -
v_call: TRBV5-4
j_call: TRBJ2-3
d_call: -
cdr3_nt: TGTGCCAGCAGCTTGGCCGTCGGGGTCACAGATACGCAGTATTTT
cdr3_aa: CASSLAVGVTDTQYF

clone_size: -
v_call: TRBV7-9
j_call: TRBJ1-2
d_call: -
cdr3_nt: TGTGCCAGTCACCCCACCGGGGGGGATGGCTATGGCTACACCTTC
cdr3_aa: CASHPTGGDGYGYTF

clone_size: -
v_call: TRBV19
j_call: TRBJ2-2
d_call: -
cdr3_nt: TGTGCCAGTAGTTTGGAGGGATGGAACACCGGGGAGCTGTTTTTT
cdr3_aa: CASSLEGWNTGELFF

clone_size: few
v_call: TRBV19
j_call: TRBJ1-4
d_call: -
cdr3_nt: TGTGCCAGTACCTCAGTGGGGACAACCCGCAATGAAAAACTGTTTTTT
cdr3_aa: CASTSVGTTRNEKLFF

clone_size: -
v_call: TRBV6-6
j_call: TRBJ1-2
d_call: TRBD1
cdr3_nt: TGTGCCAGCACCCCCGACAGGGGGTTAAACTATGGCTACACCTTC
cdr3_aa: CASTPDRGLNYGYTF

clone_size: few
v_call: TRBV18
j_call: TRBJ1-5
d_call: -
cdr3_nt: TGTGCCAGCTCAGCCACCGTCGGGGGCAATCAGCCCCAGCATTTT
cdr3_aa: CASSATVGGNQPQHF

clone_size: -
v_call: TRBV14
j_call: TRBJ2-7
d_call: TRBD2
cdr3_nt: TGTGCCAGCAGCCAAAGAGCGGGAGGGTTCTCCTACGAGCAGTACTTC
cdr3_aa: CASSQRAGGFSYEQYF

clone_size: -
v_call: TRBV6-5
j_call: TRBJ2-7
d_call: -
cdr3_nt: TGTGCCAGCAGGAAACCGACAGGTTACGAGCAGTACTTC
cdr3_aa: CASRKPTGYEQYF

clone_size: -
v_call: TRBV7-6
j_call: TRBJ1-4
d_call: -
cdr3_nt: TGTGCCAGCAGCCGTGGACACGGTAATGAAAAACTGTTTTTT
cdr3_aa: CASSRGHGNEKLFF

clone_size: few
v_call: TRBV15
j_call: TRBJ1-1
d_call: -
cdr3_nt: TGTGCCACCAGGGAGGGGATAGGGGTGAACACTGAAGCTTTCTTT
cdr3_aa: CATREGIGVNTEAFF

clone_size: -
v_call: TRBV25-1
j_call: TRBJ2-3
d_call: TRBD2
cdr3_nt: TGTGCCAGCAGTGAGTCACCGGGACTAGCGGGGGAAGATACGCAGTATTTT
cdr3_aa: CASSESPGLAGEDTQYF

clone_size: -
v_call: TRBV6-6
j_call: TRBJ1-4
d_call: TRBD1
cdr3_nt: TGTGCCAGCACCACCCACAGGGGTTATGAAAAACTGTTTTTT
cdr3_aa: CASTTHRGYEKLFF

clone_size: -
v_call: TRBV27
j_call: TRBJ1-2
d_call: TRBD1
cdr3_nt: TGTGCCAGCAGCCGGGACAGCGGTAACTATGGCTACACCTTC
cdr3_aa: CASSRDSGNYGYTF

clone_size: once
v_call: TRBV27
j_call: TRBJ1-1
d_call: -
cdr3_nt: TGTGCCAGCAGTCAACGGCGGTTGGCGAACACTGAAGCTTTCTTT
cdr3_aa: CASSQRRLANTEAFF

clone_size: -
v_call: TRBV6-6
j_call: TRBJ2-3
d_call: TRBD1
cdr3_nt: TGTGCCAGCAGGCCGGGACAGATTACAGATACGCAGTATTTT
cdr3_aa: CASRPGQITDTQYF